This TCR beta chain was captured by sequencing in a study of blood T cell repertoires in COVID-19. Across the study: Whether acute or convalescent, the COVID-19 samples came from the United States, Italy and Spain. Sources were T cells, B-cell-depleted T cells, or PBMCs; the material itself was cDNA or gDNA.

The germline CDR1 and CDR2 sequences are SGHRS and YFSETQ. V shed 5 bases and J shed 0 bases, with 17 bases lying between them. CDR3 size: 16 residues. Per the authors' pipeline: The authors estimated nucleated cell counts from reference gene primer amplification. TCRdb keeps only in-frame clones here, not all; method: immunoSEQ multiplex PCR. Clone size and V and J calls were adopted from that table, with D and trimming inferred from the DNA. Here the sample spans roughly 160,000 clones, around four fifths being singletons. Patients at the Seattle site were enrolled during active infection and followed longitudinally.

This chain uses TRBV5-1 with TRBJ1-1, with D perhaps TRBD1 (5 bases). Sequencing was performed on peripheral blood. The origin of this receptor is a woman at least 80 years old with COVID-19, enrolled during active disease. The CDR3 region is CASRRDQGALNTEAFF. For the CDR3, the DNA is TGCGCCAGCAGGCGTGATCAAGGGGCCCTGAACACTGAAGCTTTCTTT. Based on the CDR3 plus reference TRBV5-1 and TRBJ1-1, the full variable domain is KAGVTQTPRYLIKTRGQQVTLSCSPISGHRSVSWYQQTPGQGLQFLFEYFSETQRNKGNFPGRFSGRQFSNSRSEMNVSTLELGDSALYLCASRRDQGALNTEAFFGQGTRLTVV.